These T cell receptor beta chains were read from a single sample in a study of Graves' ophthalmopathy and Graves' hyperthyroidism. TCRdb re-analysed the multiplex PCR reads in MiXCR, keeping a single row per CDR3 protein. Of about 620,000 distinct CDR3 sequences detected, about a fifth appear once; the ten largest clones hold approximately 6.9%. Sequencing used peripheral blood. The receptor set was obtained from a woman under 30 with stable Graves' hyperthyroidism. Some clones in this sample may be carry-over from other donors' samples. Each CDR3 is given with its conserved first and last residue. A D gene is named only where the DNA matches it firmly. Size is stated for part of the rows, as once, few or many counts, or as a class when the clone is expanded.

clone size,J gene,V gene,D gene,CDR3 DNA,CDR3 protein
many,TRBJ1-1,TRBV20-1,NA,TGCAGACCCGGCCAGGGAGCGGGGGGCCCCGAAGCTTTCTTT,CRPGQGAGGPEAFF
many,TRBJ2-7,TRBV29-1,NA,TGCAGCGTTGGGGTGGTGACAGGGAGGTACGAGCAGTACTTC,CSVGVVTGRYEQYF
NA,TRBJ2-7,TRBV20-1,NA,TGCAGTGCTAGCGGGAGTTTTTCCTACGAGCAGTACTTC,CSASGSFSYEQYF
NA,TRBJ1-1,TRBV2,TRBD1,TGTGCCAGCAGTGAGGGGACAGGGAGGTCCACTGAAGCTTTCTTT,CASSEGTGRSTEAFF
many,TRBJ1-2,TRBV12-3/TRBV12-4,NA,TGTGCCAGCAACGCCTTAGGGGTGTCCTATGGCTACACCTTC,CASNALGVSYGYTF
NA,TRBJ2-2,TRBV28,NA,TGTGCCAGCAGTAGGTTTGGCGGGAACACCGGGGAGCTGTTTTTT,CASSRFGGNTGELFF
many,TRBJ1-3,TRBV2,NA,TGTGCCAGCAGTGAATCAGGCCGCTCTGCTGGAAACACCATATATTTT,CASSESGRSAGNTIYF
few,TRBJ1-1,TRBV6-1,NA,TGTGCCAGCAGTGAAGTATCGCGGGCTTTCTTT,CASSEVSRAFF
NA,TRBJ2-7,TRBV15,NA,TGTGCCACCAGCAGAGATCGGGGTCAGTACGAGCAGTACTTC,CATSRDRGQYEQYF
few,TRBJ1-3,TRBV3-1,NA,TGTGCCAGCAGCCCTATGCAAGGCGGCGGAAACACCATATATTTT,CASSPMQGGGNTIYF
many,TRBJ2-7,TRBV19,TRBD1,TGTGCCAGTAGTATAAGCCCGACAGGGGTCTCCTACGAGCAGTACTTC,CASSISPTGVSYEQYF
few,TRBJ2-7,TRBV30,TRBD1,TGTGCCTGGAGTCTGAGGGGGCTCCACGAGCAGTACTTC,CAWSLRGLHEQYF
NA,TRBJ1-5,TRBV30,NA,TGTGCCTGGAGTTGGCAGGGTAACAATCAGCCCCAGCATTTT,CAWSWQGNNQPQHF
many,TRBJ2-6,TRBV11-1,NA,TGTGCCAGCAGCTCCCCGACATCCCCCTTTGAGGCCAACGTCCTGACTTTC,CASSSPTSPFEANVLTF
NA,TRBJ1-2,TRBV7-2,NA,TGTGCCAGCAGTCTGACTGAGTACTATGGCTACACCTTC,CASSLTEYYGYTF